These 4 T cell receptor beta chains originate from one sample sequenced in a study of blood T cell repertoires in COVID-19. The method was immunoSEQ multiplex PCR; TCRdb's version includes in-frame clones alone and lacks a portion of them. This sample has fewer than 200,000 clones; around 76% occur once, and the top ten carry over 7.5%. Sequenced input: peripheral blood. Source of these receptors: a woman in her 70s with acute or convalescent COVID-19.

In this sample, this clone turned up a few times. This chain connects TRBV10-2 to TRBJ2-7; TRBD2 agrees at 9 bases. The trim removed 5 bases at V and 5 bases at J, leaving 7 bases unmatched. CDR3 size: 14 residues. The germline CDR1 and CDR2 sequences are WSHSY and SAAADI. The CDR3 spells CASSSGLAVDEQYF. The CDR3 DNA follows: TGCGCCAGCAGTTCGGGACTAGCAGTGGACGAGCAGTACTTC.

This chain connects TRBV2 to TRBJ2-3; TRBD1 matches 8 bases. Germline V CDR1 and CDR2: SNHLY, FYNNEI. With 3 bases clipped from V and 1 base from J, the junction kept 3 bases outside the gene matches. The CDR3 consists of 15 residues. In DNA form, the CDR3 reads TGTGCCAGCAGTGACAGGGGGCCGCGCACAGATACGCAGTATTTT. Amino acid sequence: CASSDRGPRTDTQYF.

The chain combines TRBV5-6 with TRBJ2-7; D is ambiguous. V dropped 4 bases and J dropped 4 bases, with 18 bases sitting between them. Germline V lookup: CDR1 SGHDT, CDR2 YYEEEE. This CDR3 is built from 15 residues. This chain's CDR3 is CASSPRSLSSYEQYF. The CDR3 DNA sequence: TGTGCCAGCAGCCCCAGGTCTTTATCGTCATACGAGCAGTACTTC.

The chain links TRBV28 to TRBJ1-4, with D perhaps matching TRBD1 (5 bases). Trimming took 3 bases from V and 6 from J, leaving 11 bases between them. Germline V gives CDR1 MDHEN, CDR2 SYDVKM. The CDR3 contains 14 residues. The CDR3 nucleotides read TGTGCCAGCAGTTTTCAGGGAGGGGATGAAAAACTGTTTTTT. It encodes CASSFQGGDEKLFF.